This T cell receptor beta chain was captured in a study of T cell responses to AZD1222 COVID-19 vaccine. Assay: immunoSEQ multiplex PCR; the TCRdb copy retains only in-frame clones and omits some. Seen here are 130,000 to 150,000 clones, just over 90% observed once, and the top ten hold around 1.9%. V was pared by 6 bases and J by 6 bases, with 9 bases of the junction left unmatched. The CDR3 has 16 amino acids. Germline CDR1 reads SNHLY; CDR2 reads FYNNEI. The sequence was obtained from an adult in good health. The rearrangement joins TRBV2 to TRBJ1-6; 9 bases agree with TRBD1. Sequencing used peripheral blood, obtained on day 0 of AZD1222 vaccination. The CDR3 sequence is CASRPQGASFNSPLHF. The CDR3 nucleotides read TGTGCCAGCAGGCCACAGGGGGCGAGCTTTAATTCACCCCTCCACTTT.